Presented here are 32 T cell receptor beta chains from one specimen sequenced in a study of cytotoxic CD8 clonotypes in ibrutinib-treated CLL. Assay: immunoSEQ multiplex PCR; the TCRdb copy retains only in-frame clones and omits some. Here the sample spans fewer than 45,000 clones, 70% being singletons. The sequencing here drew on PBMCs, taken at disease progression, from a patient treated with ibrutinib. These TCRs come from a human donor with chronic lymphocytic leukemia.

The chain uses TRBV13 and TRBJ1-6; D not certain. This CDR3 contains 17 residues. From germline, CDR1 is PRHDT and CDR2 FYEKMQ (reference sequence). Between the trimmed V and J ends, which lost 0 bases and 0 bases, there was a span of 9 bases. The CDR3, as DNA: TGTGCCAGCAGCTTAGGAGCGGGGAGCTCCTATAATTCACCCCTCCACTTT. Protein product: CASSLGAGSSYNSPLHF.

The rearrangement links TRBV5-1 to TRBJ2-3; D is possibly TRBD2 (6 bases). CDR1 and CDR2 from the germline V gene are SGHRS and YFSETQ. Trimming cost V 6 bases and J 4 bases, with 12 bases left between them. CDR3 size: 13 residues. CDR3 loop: CASTGRFADTQYF. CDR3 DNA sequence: TGCGCCAGCACGGGGAGGTTCGCAGATACGCAGTATTTT. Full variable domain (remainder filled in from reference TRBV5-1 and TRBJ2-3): KAGVTQTPRYLIKTRGQQVTLSCSPISGHRSVSWYQQTPGQGLQFLFEYFSETQRNKGNFPGRFSGRQFSNSRSEMNVSTLELGDSALYLCASTGRFADTQYFGPGTRLTVL.

CDR3 bases: TGTGCCAGCAGCTTCGGGACTAGCGACTACGAGCAGTACTTC. It codes for CASSFGTSDYEQYF. This chain joins TRBV7-9 and TRBJ2-7; 10 nucleotides line up with TRBD2. CDR1 SEHNR and CDR2 FQNEAQ come from the germline V gene (reference sequence). The CDR3 loop spans 14 amino acids. The junction had 2 bases not matched to a gene; V was cut back by 3 bases and J by 3 bases.

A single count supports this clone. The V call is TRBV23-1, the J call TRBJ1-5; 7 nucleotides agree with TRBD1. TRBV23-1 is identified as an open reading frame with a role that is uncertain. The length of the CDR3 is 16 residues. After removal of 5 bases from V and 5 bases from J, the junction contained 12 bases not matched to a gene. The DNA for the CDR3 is TGCGCCAGCAGTGAAGACAGGGAAAGCGACTATCAGCCCCAGCATTTT. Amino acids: CASSEDRESDYQPQHF.

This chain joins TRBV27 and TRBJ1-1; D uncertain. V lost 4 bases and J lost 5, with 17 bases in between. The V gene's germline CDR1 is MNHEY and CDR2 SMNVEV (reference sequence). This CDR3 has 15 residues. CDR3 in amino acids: CASSSPTWWETEAFF. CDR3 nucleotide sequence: TGTGCCAGCAGTTCCCCCACCTGGTGGGAGACTGAAGCTTTCTTT.

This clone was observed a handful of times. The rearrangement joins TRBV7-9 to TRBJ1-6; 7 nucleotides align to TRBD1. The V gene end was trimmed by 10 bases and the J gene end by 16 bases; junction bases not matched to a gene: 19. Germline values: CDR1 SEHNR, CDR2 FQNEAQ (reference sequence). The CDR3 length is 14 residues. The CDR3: CATGFSGQVNQLHF. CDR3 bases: TGTGCCACCGGCTTTTCCGGACAGGTCAACCAACTCCACTTT. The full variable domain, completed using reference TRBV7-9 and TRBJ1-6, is DTGVSQNPRHKITKRGQNVTFRCDPISEHNRLYWYRQTLGQGPEFLTYFQNEAQLEKSRLLSDRFSAERPKGSFSTLEIQRTEQGDSAMYLCATGFSGQVNQLHFGNGTRLTVT.

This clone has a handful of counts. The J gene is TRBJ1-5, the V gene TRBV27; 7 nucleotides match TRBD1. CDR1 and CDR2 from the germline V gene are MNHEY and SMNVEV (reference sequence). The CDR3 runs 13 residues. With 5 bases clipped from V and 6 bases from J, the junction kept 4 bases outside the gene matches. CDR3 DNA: TGTGCCAGCAGTCACACAGGGGTTCAGCCCCAGCATTTT. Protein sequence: CASSHTGVQPQHF.

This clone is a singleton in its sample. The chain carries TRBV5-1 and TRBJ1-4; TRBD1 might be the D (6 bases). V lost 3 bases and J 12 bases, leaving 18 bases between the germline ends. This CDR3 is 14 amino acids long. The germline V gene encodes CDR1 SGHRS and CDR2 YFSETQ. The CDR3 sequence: CASSSLGGVAELFF. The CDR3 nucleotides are TGCGCCAGCAGCTCTTTAGGGGGGGTTGCTGAACTGTTTTTT. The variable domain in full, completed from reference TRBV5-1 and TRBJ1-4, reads KAGVTQTPRYLIKTRGQQVTLSCSPISGHRSVSWYQQTPGQGLQFLFEYFSETQRNKGNFPGRFSGRQFSNSRSEMNVSTLELGDSALYLCASSSLGGVAELFFGSGTQLSVL.

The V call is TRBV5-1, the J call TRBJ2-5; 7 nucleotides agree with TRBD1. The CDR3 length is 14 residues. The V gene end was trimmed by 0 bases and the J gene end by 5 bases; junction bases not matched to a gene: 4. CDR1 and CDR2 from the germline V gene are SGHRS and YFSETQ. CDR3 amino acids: CASSLEGGWETQYF. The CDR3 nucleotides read TGCGCCAGCAGCTTGGAAGGGGGCTGGGAGACCCAGTACTTC.

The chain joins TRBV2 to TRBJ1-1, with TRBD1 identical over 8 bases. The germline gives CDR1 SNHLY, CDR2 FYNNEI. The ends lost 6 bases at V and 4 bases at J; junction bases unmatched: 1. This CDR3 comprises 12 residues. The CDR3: CASRTGGTEAFF. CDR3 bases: TGTGCCAGCAGAACAGGGGGCACTGAAGCTTTCTTT.

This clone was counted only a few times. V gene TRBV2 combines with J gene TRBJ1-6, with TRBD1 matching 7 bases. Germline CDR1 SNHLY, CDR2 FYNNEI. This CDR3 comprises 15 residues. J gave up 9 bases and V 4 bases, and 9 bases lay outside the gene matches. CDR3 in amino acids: CASSGGQVAPSPLHF. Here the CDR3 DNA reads TGTGCCAGCAGTGGTGGACAGGTCGCTCCTTCACCCCTCCACTTT.

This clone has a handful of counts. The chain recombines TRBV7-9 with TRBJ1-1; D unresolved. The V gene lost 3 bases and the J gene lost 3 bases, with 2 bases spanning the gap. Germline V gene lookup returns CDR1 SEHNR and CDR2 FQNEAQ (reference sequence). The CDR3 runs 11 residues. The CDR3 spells CASSLYTEAFF. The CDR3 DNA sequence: TGTGCCAGCAGCTTGTACACTGAAGCTTTCTTT.

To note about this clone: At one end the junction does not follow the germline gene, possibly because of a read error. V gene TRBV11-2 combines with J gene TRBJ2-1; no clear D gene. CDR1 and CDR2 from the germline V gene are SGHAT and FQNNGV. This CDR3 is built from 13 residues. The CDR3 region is CASSLDLVGEQFF. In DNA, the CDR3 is TGTGCCAGCAGCCTAGACCTAGTAGGGGAGCAGTTCTTC.

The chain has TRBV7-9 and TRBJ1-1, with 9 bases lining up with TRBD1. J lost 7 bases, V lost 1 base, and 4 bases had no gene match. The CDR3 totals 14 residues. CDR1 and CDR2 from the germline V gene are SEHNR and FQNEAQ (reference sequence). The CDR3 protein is CASSLEGTGFEAFF. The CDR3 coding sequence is TGTGCCAGCAGCTTAGAAGGGACAGGGTTTGAAGCTTTCTTT.

The CDR3 protein is CASSDWYSPYEQYF. DNA of the CDR3: TGTGCCAGCAGTGATTGGTACAGTCCCTACGAGCAGTACTTC. The V and J genes are TRBV2 and TRBJ2-7; D gene ambiguous. Between the trimmed V and J ends, which lost 3 bases and 2 bases, there was a span of 11 bases. Germline V gene sequence: CDR1 SNHLY, CDR2 FYNNEI. This CDR3 has 14 amino acids.

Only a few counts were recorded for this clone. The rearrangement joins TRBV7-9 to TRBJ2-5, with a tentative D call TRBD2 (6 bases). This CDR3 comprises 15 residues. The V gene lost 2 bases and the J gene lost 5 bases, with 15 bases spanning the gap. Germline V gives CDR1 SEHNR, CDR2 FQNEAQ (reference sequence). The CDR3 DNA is TGTGCCAGCAGCTTATTCACTGGGGGGACGGAGACCCAGTACTTC. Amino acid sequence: CASSLFTGGTETQYF.

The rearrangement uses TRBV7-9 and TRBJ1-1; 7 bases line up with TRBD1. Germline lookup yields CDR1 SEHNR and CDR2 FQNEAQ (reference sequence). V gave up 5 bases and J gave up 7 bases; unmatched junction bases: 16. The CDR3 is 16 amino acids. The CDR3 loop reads CASSGYRGQENLEAFF. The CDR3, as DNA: TGTGCCAGCAGCGGGTACCGAGGACAGGAGAATCTTGAAGCTTTCTTT.

The CDR3, as DNA: TGTGCCAGCAGCTTGTTTCAGGGGCGAGATACGCAGTATTTT. It encodes CASSLFQGRDTQYF. The chain is built from TRBV5-4 and TRBJ2-3; D may be TRBD1 (6 bases). Trimming removed 1 base from V and 5 bases from J, with 11 bases in between. The V gene's germline CDR1 is SGHNT and CDR2 YYREEE (reference sequence). This CDR3 spans 14 amino acids.

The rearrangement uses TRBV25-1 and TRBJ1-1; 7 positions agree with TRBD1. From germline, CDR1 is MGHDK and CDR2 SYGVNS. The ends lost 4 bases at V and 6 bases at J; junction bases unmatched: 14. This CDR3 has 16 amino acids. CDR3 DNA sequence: TGTGCCAGCAGTGGCTTGACAGGGATCGAACTCTCTGAAGCTTTCTTT. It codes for CASSGLTGIELSEAFF. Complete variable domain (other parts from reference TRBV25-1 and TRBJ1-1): EADIYQTPRYLVIGTGKKITLECSQTMGHDKMYWYQQDPGMELHLIHYSYGVNSTEKGDLSSESTVSRIRTEHFPLTLESARPSHTSQYLCASSGLTGIELSEAFFGQGTRLTVV.

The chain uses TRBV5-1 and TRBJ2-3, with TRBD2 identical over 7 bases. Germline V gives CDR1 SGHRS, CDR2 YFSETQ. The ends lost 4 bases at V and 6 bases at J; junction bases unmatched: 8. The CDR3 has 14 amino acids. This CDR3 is CASSPWQGGDTQYF. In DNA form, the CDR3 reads TGCGCCAGCAGCCCTTGGCAGGGAGGGGATACGCAGTATTTT. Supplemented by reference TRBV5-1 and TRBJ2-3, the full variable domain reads KAGVTQTPRYLIKTRGQQVTLSCSPISGHRSVSWYQQTPGQGLQFLFEYFSETQRNKGNFPGRFSGRQFSNSRSEMNVSTLELGDSALYLCASSPWQGGDTQYFGPGTRLTVL.

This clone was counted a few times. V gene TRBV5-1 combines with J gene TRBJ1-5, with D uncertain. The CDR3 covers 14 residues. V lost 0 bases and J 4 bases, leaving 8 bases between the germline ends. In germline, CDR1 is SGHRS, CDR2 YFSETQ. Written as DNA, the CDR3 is TGCGCCAGCAGCTTGGACAGCTTAAATCAGCCCCAGCATTTT. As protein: CASSLDSLNQPQHF. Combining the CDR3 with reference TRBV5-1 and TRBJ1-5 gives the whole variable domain KAGVTQTPRYLIKTRGQQVTLSCSPISGHRSVSWYQQTPGQGLQFLFEYFSETQRNKGNFPGRFSGRQFSNSRSEMNVSTLELGDSALYLCASSLDSLNQPQHFGDGTRLSIL.

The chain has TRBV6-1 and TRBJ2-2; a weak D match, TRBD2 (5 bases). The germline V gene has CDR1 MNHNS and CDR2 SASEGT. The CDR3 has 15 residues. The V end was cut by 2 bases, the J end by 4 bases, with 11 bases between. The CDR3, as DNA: TGTGCCAGCAGTGAACAGCGGACCTCCACCGGGGAGCTGTTTTTT. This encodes CASSEQRTSTGELFF.

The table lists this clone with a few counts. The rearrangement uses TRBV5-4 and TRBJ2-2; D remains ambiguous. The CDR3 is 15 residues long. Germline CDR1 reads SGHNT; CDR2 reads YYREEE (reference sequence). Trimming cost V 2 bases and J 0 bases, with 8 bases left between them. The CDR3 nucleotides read TGTGCCAGCAGCTTTCTTGACCCGAACACCGGGGAGCTGTTTTTT. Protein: CASSFLDPNTGELFF.

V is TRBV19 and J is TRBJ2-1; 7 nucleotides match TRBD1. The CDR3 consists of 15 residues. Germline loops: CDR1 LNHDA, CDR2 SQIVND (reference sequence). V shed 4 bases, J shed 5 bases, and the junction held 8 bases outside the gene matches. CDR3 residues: CASSTGTAPNNEQFF. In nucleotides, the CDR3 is TGTGCCAGTAGTACCGGGACAGCTCCTAACAATGAGCAGTTCTTC. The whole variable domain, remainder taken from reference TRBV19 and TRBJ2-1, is DGGITQSPKYLFRKEGQNVTLSCEQNLNHDAMYWYRQDPGQGLRLIYYSQIVNDFQKGDIAEGYSVSREKKESFPLTVTSAQKNPTAFYLCASSTGTAPNNEQFFGPGTRLTVL.

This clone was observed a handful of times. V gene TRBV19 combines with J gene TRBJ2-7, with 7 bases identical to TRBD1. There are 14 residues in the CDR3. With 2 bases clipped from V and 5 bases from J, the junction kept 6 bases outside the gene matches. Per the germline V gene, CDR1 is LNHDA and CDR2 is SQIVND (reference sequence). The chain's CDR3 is CASSIRTGYHEQYF. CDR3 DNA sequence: TGTGCCAGTAGTATACGGACAGGTTACCACGAGCAGTACTTC. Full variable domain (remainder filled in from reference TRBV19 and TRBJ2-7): DGGITQSPKYLFRKEGQNVTLSCEQNLNHDAMYWYRQDPGQGLRLIYYSQIVNDFQKGDIAEGYSVSREKKESFPLTVTSAQKNPTAFYLCASSIRTGYHEQYFGPGTRLTVT.

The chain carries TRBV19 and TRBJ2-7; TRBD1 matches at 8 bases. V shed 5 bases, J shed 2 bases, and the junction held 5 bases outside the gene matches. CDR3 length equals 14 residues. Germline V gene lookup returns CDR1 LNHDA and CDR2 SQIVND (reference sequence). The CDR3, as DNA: TGTGCCAGTAGTCCCGACAGGGGTACCTACGAGCAGTACTTC. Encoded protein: CASSPDRGTYEQYF.

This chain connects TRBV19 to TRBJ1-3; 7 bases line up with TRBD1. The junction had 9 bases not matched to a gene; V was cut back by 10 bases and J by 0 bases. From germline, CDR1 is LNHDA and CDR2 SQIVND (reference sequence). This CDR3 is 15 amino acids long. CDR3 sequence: CATAPGQNSGNTIYF. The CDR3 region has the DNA TGTGCCACTGCCCCGGGACAGAACTCTGGAAACACCATATATTTT. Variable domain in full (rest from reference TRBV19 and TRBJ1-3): DGGITQSPKYLFRKEGQNVTLSCEQNLNHDAMYWYRQDPGQGLRLIYYSQIVNDFQKGDIAEGYSVSREKKESFPLTVTSAQKNPTAFYLCATAPGQNSGNTIYFGEGSWLTVV.

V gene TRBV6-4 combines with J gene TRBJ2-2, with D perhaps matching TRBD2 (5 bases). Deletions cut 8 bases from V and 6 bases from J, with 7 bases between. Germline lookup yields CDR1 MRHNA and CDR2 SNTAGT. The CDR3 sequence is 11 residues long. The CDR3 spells CASGSAGELFF. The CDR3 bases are TGTGCCAGCGGGAGTGCCGGGGAGCTGTTTTTT.

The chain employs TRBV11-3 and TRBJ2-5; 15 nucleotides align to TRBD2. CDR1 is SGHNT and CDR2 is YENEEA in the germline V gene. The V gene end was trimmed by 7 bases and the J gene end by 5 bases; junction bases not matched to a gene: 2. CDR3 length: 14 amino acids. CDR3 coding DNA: TGTGCCAGCATCGGACTAGCGGGAGGGGAGACCCAGTACTTC. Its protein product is CASIGLAGGETQYF.

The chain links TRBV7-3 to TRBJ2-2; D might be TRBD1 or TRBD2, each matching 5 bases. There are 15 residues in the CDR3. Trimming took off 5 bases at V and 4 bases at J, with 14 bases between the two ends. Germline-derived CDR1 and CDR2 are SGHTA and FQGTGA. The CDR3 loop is CASSRDSGSTGELFF. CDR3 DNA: TGTGCCAGCAGCCGAGACAGCGGCAGCACCGGGGAGCTGTTTTTT. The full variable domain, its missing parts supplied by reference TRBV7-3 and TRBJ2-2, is GAGVSQTPSNKVTEKGKYVELRCDPISGHTALYWYRQSLGQGPEFLIYFQGTGAADDSGLPNDRFFAVRPEGSVSTLKIQRTERGDSAVYLCASSRDSGSTGELFFGEGSRLTVL.

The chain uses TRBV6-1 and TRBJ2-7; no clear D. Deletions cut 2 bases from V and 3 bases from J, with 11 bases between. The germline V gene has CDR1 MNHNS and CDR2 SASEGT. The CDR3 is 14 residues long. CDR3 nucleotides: TGTGCCAGCAGTGAAACAAGGACGGTCTACGAGCAGTACTTC. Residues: CASSETRTVYEQYF.

The CDR3 DNA reads TGTGCCAGCAGTCCGAACCCGGGGGCCGGCAATCAGCCCCAGCATTTT. It translates to CASSPNPGAGNQPQHF. The V and J genes are TRBV28 and TRBJ1-5, with D possibly being TRBD1 (6 bases). CDR3 size: 16 residues. V lost 5 bases to trimming and J lost 2 bases, with 16 bases between them. Germline CDR1 MDHEN, CDR2 SYDVKM.